The present TCR beta chain was sequenced within a study of response to subunit inactivated influenza vaccine. Each CDR3 protein gets one entry after TCRdb re-called the RT-PCR reads with MiXCR. The table includes under 500,000 distinct CDR3 sequences, roughly 11% detected once. The CDR3 has 16 residues. V was cut by 1 base and J by 2 bases, with 16 bases left in between. Germline CDR1 and CDR2: SGHRS and YFSETQ. This rearrangement joins TRBV5-1 to TRBJ2-7; a weak D match, TRBD2 (5 bases). The source was PBMCs from blood, collected roughly 46 days after vaccination. The clonotype was recovered from a man between 45 and 60 years old who received an inactivated influenza vaccine. The CDR3: CASSLLAQAGTYEQYF. The DNA of the CDR3 is TGCGCCAGCAGCTTGTTAGCGCAGGCGGGTACCTACGAGCAGTACTTC.